The T cell receptor (beta chain) under discussion was sequenced for a study of blood T cells in healthy people across ages (dated by TCRdb to between 2014 and 2016). Describing the broader study: Template switching captured roughly one uniquely barcoded TCR beta cDNA molecule per two T cells in model experiments. Using deep sequencing normalized with unique cDNA molecular identifiers, the study measured how TCR beta repertoire diversity changes with age. The donors were split into four age groups: young (average 16 years), middle-aged (39), aged (approximately 60) and long-lived (approximately 89). To avoid experimental bias, donors of different ages were randomly spread across the sequencing lanes. The study analyzed two additional independent replicas of 1 million unique cDNA reads from the same blood draw for two donors, one aged 18 to 30 and one aged 80 or older. Overall study results and their limits: The CMV infection status of donors was not known, potentially confounding age-related changes in expanded clonotypes. Compared with the aged group, the long-lived group had more naive CD4+ T cells, fewer expanded clones and increased TCR diversity, suggesting age selection. Observed TCR beta diversity correlated strongly with the percentage of naive T cells measured by flow cytometry. Conclusive comparison of naive and antigen-experienced compartments was prevented by the profiling of bulk unsorted PBMCs. Total diversity estimates from one million sequenced T cells were considered lower bounds and underestimates. Observed TCR beta diversity per million T cells fell roughly linearly with age, and a significant reduction was already apparent by age approximately 41.

Inclusive of the bounding cysteine and phenylalanine, the CDR3 is 17 residues long. Only CDR3 DNA remains: 51 bases, in frame from the first base. V was cut back by 1 base and J by 1 base, leaving a gap of 14 bases between them. From a lookup of the germline V gene (reference sequence), CDR1 and CDR2 are LGHDT and YNNKEL. Systemically healthy Caucasian individuals from Russia, 35 to 50 in total and aged about 6 to 95 years, were included as donors. Approximately 10 milliliters of peripheral blood were collected from each donor into EDTA-treated Vacutainer tubes. Ficoll-Paque density-gradient centrifugation was used to isolate PBMCs, with at least 7 million per sample. Trizol reagent was used to extract total RNA from PBMCs, with at least 5 micrograms per sample. Naive CD45RAhigh/CD27high T cell percentages were measured by flow cytometry on a PBMC aliquot from every donor. Library generation was performed with 5' RACE. The sequencing machine was an Illumina HiSeq 2500. A second roughly 6 to 11 cycle PCR used a sample-barcoded 5' primer and a J-beta primer mix. Each TCR beta cDNA molecule received a unique molecular identifier from a template-switch 5' adaptor carrying 12 random nucleotides. Each sample yielded at least 2.5 million CDR3-containing paired-end reads. All of the RNA was converted into first-strand cDNA using the Mint cDNA synthesis kit, with a TRBC-specific oligonucleotide serving as the primer. After uracil-DNA glycosylase treatment, a first 18-cycle PCR used universal primers M1SS and BC2_uni_R on all cDNA. As for the authors' bioinformatics: Normalization of each sample was performed by random selection of 1 million high-quality reads, each carrying a distinct molecular identifier. Instead of being binned into consensus sequences, reads with shared molecular identifiers were discarded. MiTCR, run with a Q25 quality threshold and the strictest error-elimination algorithm, handled CDR3 identification, clonotype clustering and error correction. A nonparametric unseen species model using Euler transformation provided a lower-bound estimate of total TCR beta diversity. The public reads were quality trimmed at Q25 with fastp and then assembled into clones with MiXCR by TCRdb, keeping productive beta chains. All rows with the same CDR3 protein become a single entry with the most common DNA and genes. The V and J calls were not made by the authors but by TCRdb's processing. Here the sample has 700,000 to 800,000 distinct CDR3 sequences; 40% to 45% occur a single time. In total, the top ten clones hold about 20% of the sample.

As regards this clonotype: What antigen it recognizes has not been identified. Qualities for individual bases were not recorded, and no much larger clone is one base off.

The sequence joins TRBV3-1 to TRBJ1-5; the D gene cannot be named for sure. The material sequenced was blood. The sequence derives from a woman in her fifties or sixties in good health. This receptor has the CDR3 CASSQGRAGSSNQPQHF. The sequenced DNA: TGTGCCAGCAGCCAAGGTAGAGCCGGCAGCAGCAATCAGCCCCAGCATTTT.